This entry lists 7 T cell receptor beta chains sequenced from one sample in a study of PD-1 blockade in classical Hodgkin lymphoma. Only in-frame clones appear in the TCRdb table, and some are missing; sequencing was by immunoSEQ multiplex PCR. Here the sample spans roughly 8,000 clones, 86% being singletons. Every patient relapsed after autologous stem cell transplantation, and brentuximab vedotin exposure varied. Using magnetic negative selection, the CD4+ T cells were separated out of thawed PBMCs. This specimen consisted of CD4+ T cells from blood, obtained at baseline. The origin of the receptors is a human donor with classical Hodgkin lymphoma.

The chain links TRBV18 to TRBJ1-3, with 8 bases lining up with TRBD1. Germline trimming cut 8 bases from V and 0 bases from J; bases unmatched to any gene: 6. The germline V gene encodes CDR1 KGHSH and CDR2 LQKENI. The CDR3 contains 15 residues. In DNA, the CDR3 is TGTGCCAGCACAGAGACAGGGGCCTCTGGAAACACCATATATTTT. It yields the protein CASTETGASGNTIYF.

The chain is built from TRBV9 and TRBJ1-4; D uncertain. CDR1 is SGDLS and CDR2 is YYNGEE in the germline V gene. This CDR3 is built from 15 residues. Deletions cut 4 bases from V and 5 bases from J, with 15 bases between. The DNA for the CDR3 is TGTGCCAGCAGCCCCCGTGTGGGGAGGAATGAAAAACTGTTTTTT. Translated: CASSPRVGRNEKLFF.

The rearrangement links TRBV11-3 to TRBJ2-3; the D call may be TRBD1 or TRBD2 (5 bases each). Germline V gives CDR1 SGHNT, CDR2 YENEEA. The CDR3 has 15 amino acids. The germline V and J ends were trimmed by 3 bases and 2 bases, with 12 bases remaining between them. For the CDR3, the DNA is TGTGCCAGCAGCTTGGGTTCGGGGCTCACAGATACGCAGTATTTT. This encodes CASSLGSGLTDTQYF.

This clone appeared once. The chain joins TRBV5-1 to TRBJ2-5; D remains ambiguous. Germline V gives CDR1 SGHRS, CDR2 YFSETQ. The CDR3 extends over 13 amino acids. V was clipped by 0 bases and J by 4 bases, with 7 bases between them. The CDR3 DNA follows: TGCGCCAGCAGCTTGGCCTGGGGAGAGACCCAGTACTTC. Translating it yields CASSLAWGETQYF. Variable domain in full (rest from reference TRBV5-1 and TRBJ2-5): KAGVTQTPRYLIKTRGQQVTLSCSPISGHRSVSWYQQTPGQGLQFLFEYFSETQRNKGNFPGRFSGRQFSNSRSEMNVSTLELGDSALYLCASSLAWGETQYFGPGTRLLVL.

This chain connects TRBV6-1 to TRBJ2-5; D is unresolved. The V gene lost 3 bases and the J gene lost 1 base, with 6 bases spanning the gap. The CDR3 extends over 13 amino acids. Germline CDR1 is MNHNS and CDR2 is SASEGT. CDR3 nucleotide sequence: TGTGCCAGCAGTGACCAGATCCAAGAGACCCAGTACTTC. Translating gives CASSDQIQETQYF.

This chain links TRBV9 with TRBJ2-1, with D unclear. V lost 2 bases and J lost 4, with 1 base in between. The CDR3 has 11 amino acids. Germline V lookup: CDR1 SGDLS, CDR2 YYNGEE. The CDR3, as DNA: TGTGCCAGCAGCGTTTACAATGAGCAGTTCTTC. Its translation: CASSVYNEQFF.

The gene calls are TRBV18 and TRBJ2-3, with D possibly TRBD2 on 6 matching bases. Germline V gene data show CDR1 as KGHSH and CDR2 as LQKENI. V was trimmed by 3 bases and J by 2 bases, leaving 9 bases between them. The CDR3 contains 14 residues. The CDR3 reads CASSPRDFTDTQYF. In DNA, the CDR3 is TGTGCCAGCTCACCCCGGGACTTCACAGATACGCAGTATTTT.